This T cell receptor beta chain was recovered during a study of CD8+ T cells in alopecia areata. Study results and limitations: Mice gave a clearer picture of TCR sharing than patients did, possibly for HLA-related reasons. Normal scalp showed lower clonality than lesional scalp, especially alopecia totalis/universalis.

Once sorted, CD4+ cells from roughly 5 patients yielded CD25+CD127- cells. Samples from alopecia areata patients were lesional scalp punch biopsies and peripheral blood. CDR3 length: 14 residues. Germline V CDR1 and CDR2: MNHEY, SMNVEV (reference sequence). V lost 7 bases, J lost 7 bases, and 17 bases lay in between. Of note for this clone: What it binds is not known.

After isolation, RNA underwent reverse transcription to generate cDNA as the sequencing template. TCRdb's table, derived via immunoSEQ multiplex PCR, lists solely in-frame clones and lacks some. This sample has about 37,000 clones; 45% to 65% occur once, and the top ten carry under 2%. The chain joins TRBV27 to TRBJ2-1; TRBD2 might be the D (6 bases). Sequencing input: CD4+ Tregs sorted from blood. This receptor was identified in a human donor with alopecia areata. For the CDR3, the DNA is TGTGCCAGCAAAGCTAGCGAGACCCTAAATGAGCAGTTCTTC. It encodes CASKASETLNEQFF.